A single sample is the source of the 26 T cell receptor beta chains below, sequenced in a study of T cell repertoires in cytomegalovirus infection. Antigen specificity for these receptors is unknown. One entry per CDR3 protein, called by TCRdb with MiXCR from the reads. This sample has approximately 990,000 distinct CDR3 sequences, with roughly 31% found just once. The source was cultured CD8+ T cells from PBMCs, collected from culture after CMV antigen stimulation. Receptors originate from a human donor in good health (CMV status not recorded). Some clones in this sample may be carry-over from other donors' samples.

There are a few counts of this clonotype. This chain joins TRBV18 and TRBJ2-1, with 9 bases matching TRBD2. Per the germline V gene, CDR1 is KGHSH and CDR2 is LQKENI. V gave up 0 bases and J gave up 7 bases; unmatched junction bases: 7. The CDR3 is 16 residues long. The CDR3 nucleotides are TGTGCCAGCTCACCACCGGTAGCGGGGGTAGGAAATGAGCAGTTCTTC. Translated, it gives CASSPPVAGVGNEQFF.

This clonotype has only a few counts. This rearrangement joins TRBV29-1 to TRBJ1-1, with a weak D call TRBD1 (5 bases). Germline V gene data show CDR1 as SQVTM and CDR2 as ANQGSEA. V was trimmed by 7 bases and J by 2 bases, leaving 14 bases between them. The CDR3 is 13 amino acids. The CDR3 spells CSGEAGHNTEAFF. DNA of the CDR3: TGCAGCGGTGAGGCAGGACACAACACTGAAGCTTTCTTT.

The chain recombines TRBV5-4 with TRBJ2-1; D gene unclear. V lost 1 base and J lost 2, with 7 bases in between. Germline CDR1 SGHNT, CDR2 YYREEE (reference sequence). CDR3 length equals 14 residues. The CDR3 protein is CASSLSPTYNEQFF. As DNA, the CDR3 is TGTGCCAGCAGCTTGTCTCCAACCTACAATGAGCAGTTCTTC.

The gene calls are TRBV5-1 and TRBJ2-5, with D maybe TRBD2 (5 bases). The V gene lost 0 bases and the J gene lost 2 bases, with 17 bases spanning the gap. In germline, CDR1 is SGHRS, CDR2 YFSETQ. The CDR3 loop spans 17 amino acids. Here the CDR3 DNA reads TGCGCCAGCAGCTTGGTTATGGCGGGTTTCCCTCAAGAGACCCAGTACTTC. This sequence encodes CASSLVMAGFPQETQYF.

The chain joins TRBV6-5 to TRBJ1-2; 7 nucleotides match TRBD1. Germline V CDR1 and CDR2: MNHEY, SVGAGI. J gave up 8 bases and V 10 bases, and 19 bases lay outside the gene matches. The CDR3 has 15 residues. CDR3 residues: CANRPEGQFFFGYTF. CDR3 sequence (DNA): TGTGCCAACAGGCCCGAGGGACAGTTCTTCTTCGGCTACACCTTC.

This chain uses TRBV7-2 with TRBJ2-5; TRBD2 matches at 9 bases. The CDR3 contains 20 residues. From germline, CDR1 is SGHTA and CDR2 FQGNSA. The V gene end was trimmed by 2 bases and the J gene end by 3 bases; junction bases not matched to a gene: 19. CDR3 residues: CASSLWRTGGGAKLEETQYF. CDR3 nucleotide sequence: TGTGCCAGCAGCTTATGGAGAACTGGCGGGGGGGCTAAGCTCGAAGAGACCCAGTACTTC.

At least ten counts were recorded for this clonotype. The chain has TRBV7-9 and TRBJ2-5; D may be TRBD2 (6 bases). The V end lost 7 bases, the J end lost 4 bases, and 25 bases lay between the germline ends. The CDR3 consists of 17 residues. Germline lookup yields CDR1 SEHNR and CDR2 FQNEAQ (reference sequence). In DNA form, the CDR3 reads TGTGCCAGCACTTCGGAGCGGGCTCCCGGAGGGCGAGAGACCCAGTACTTC. Protein product: CASTSERAPGGRETQYF.

The chain links TRBV6-2 or TRBV6-3 to TRBJ2-7; D not certain. This CDR3 is 14 amino acids long. The germline gives CDR1 MNHEY, CDR2 SVGEGT. V was cut by 4 bases and J by 0 bases, with 10 bases left in between. In DNA, the CDR3 is TGTGCCAGCAGTTCCGATGACTTCTCCTACGAGCAGTACGTC. Encoded protein: CASSSDDFSYEQYV.

In its sample, this clonotype was seen once. The CDR3 sequence is CASSSATSGGPADTQYF. CDR3 DNA: TGTGCCAGCAGCTCTGCGACTAGCGGGGGGCCCGCAGATACGCAGTATTTT. The chain couples TRBV9 to TRBJ2-3; 13 bases agree with TRBD2. Looked up from germline, CDR1 is SGDLS and CDR2 is YYNGEE. CDR3 length equals 17 residues. The V gene end was trimmed by 4 bases and the J gene end by 4 bases; junction bases not matched to a gene: 9.

This clonotype was recorded a few times. This sequence joins TRBV7-9 and TRBJ2-1, with TRBD1 matching over 10 bases. The CDR3 totals 15 residues. J gave up 7 bases and V 8 bases, and 11 bases lay outside the gene matches. Germline lookup yields CDR1 SEHNR and CDR2 FQNEAQ (reference sequence). This chain's CDR3 is CASVPDRGRRNEQFF. For the CDR3, the DNA is TGTGCCAGCGTACCCGACAGGGGGCGAAGGAATGAGCAGTTCTTC.

The V call is TRBV27, the J call TRBJ2-4, with 8 bases lining up with TRBD1. V lost 6 bases, J lost 2 bases, and 12 bases stayed unmatched. The CDR3 length is 17 residues. Germline V lookup: CDR1 MNHEY, CDR2 SMNVEV (reference sequence). The CDR3 is CASSRGGRGLTKNIQYF. In DNA, the CDR3 is TGTGCCAGCAGCCGCGGCGGCAGGGGGCTAACCAAAAACATTCAGTACTTC.

J is TRBJ1-2 and V is TRBV6-2 or TRBV6-3; TRBD1 matches 8 bases. CDR3 length equals 13 residues. The germline CDR1 and CDR2 sequences are MNHEY and SVGEGT. V trimming: 5 bases; J trimming: 13 bases; junction bases outside the gene matches: 12. CDR3 DNA: TGTGCCAGCAGTCAACCGGGACAGGCCAATTGCACCTTC. Its protein is CASSQPGQANCTF.

Turning to this clonotype: This may come from a read error, since a much larger clone is one base off. The CDR3, as DNA: TGCGCCAGCTCGGACAGGAAAATTCAAGAGACCCAGTACTTC. Encoded protein: CASSDRKIQETQYF. The rearrangement joins TRBV10-2 to TRBJ2-5; TRBD1 aligns across 7 bases. Germline V gene sequence: CDR1 WSHSY, CDR2 SAAADI. V gave up 8 bases and J gave up 2 bases; unmatched junction bases: 8. The CDR3 spans 14 residues.

The sample holds a few counts of this clonotype. The chain joins TRBV5-1 to TRBJ2-2; 8 bases are shared with TRBD1. The CDR3 sequence is 16 residues long. The V and J ends lost 5 bases and 3 bases, in that order; junction bases with no gene match: 9. Germline loops: CDR1 SGHRS, CDR2 YFSETQ. For the CDR3, the DNA is TGCGCCAGCAGTCAGGACAGGGAAAGGGACACCGGGGAGCTGTTTTTT. Protein product: CASSQDRERDTGELFF.

CDR3: CASREGGLSNQPQHF. CDR3 bases: TGTGCCAGCAGGGAGGGAGGGCTTAGCAATCAGCCCCAGCATTTT. The gene calls are TRBV2 and TRBJ1-5; D not certain. Trimming left V 6 bases short and J 0 bases short, with 12 bases between. Germline loops: CDR1 SNHLY, CDR2 FYNNEI. There are 15 residues in the CDR3.

This clonotype appeared a few times. This chain links TRBV29-1 with TRBJ2-1; TRBD2 matches at 9 bases. Germline CDR1 and CDR2: SQVTM and ANQGSEA. The CDR3 contains 14 residues. Trimming at V came to 0 bases and at J to 9 bases, leaving 6 bases not matched to a gene. CDR3 loop: CSVEERGGRGEQFF. The CDR3 region has the DNA TGCAGCGTTGAAGAGCGGGGGGGCCGCGGTGAGCAGTTCTTC.

The chain uses TRBV15 and TRBJ1-5, with D uncertain. Trimming pared 4 bases from V and 9 bases from J, leaving 13 bases between. Germline V gene lookup returns CDR1 LNHNV and CDR2 YYDKDF (reference sequence). The length of the CDR3 is 13 residues. CDR3 sequence reads: CATSTFWEGPQHF. For the CDR3, the DNA is TGTGCCACCAGCACCTTCTGGGAGGGGCCCCAGCATTTT.

The chain uses TRBV6-2 or TRBV6-3 and TRBJ2-1; the match to TRBD2 covers 9 bases. V lost 0 bases to trimming and J lost 3 bases; unmatched junction nucleotides: 6. The germline gives CDR1 MNHEY, CDR2 SVGEGT. The CDR3 totals 17 residues. CDR3 nucleotide sequence: TGTGCCAGCAGTTACTCGAGGTCTAGCGGGGACTACAATGAGCAGTTCTTC. Amino acids: CASSYSRSSGDYNEQFF.

This clonotype came up a few times. This chain uses TRBV6-5 with TRBJ1-4, with a weak D call TRBD1 (6 bases). V shed 4 bases and J shed 8 bases, with 14 bases lying between them. CDR1 and CDR2 from the germline V gene are MNHEY and SVGAGI. The CDR3 is made up of 14 amino acids. This CDR3 is CASSSTGIREKLFF. CDR3 DNA: TGTGCCAGCAGTTCCACAGGGATCCGCGAAAAACTGTTTTTT.

This clonotype was picked up many times. This chain uses TRBV7-2 with TRBJ1-5; maybe TRBD1 (5 bases). V shed 2 bases and J shed 2 bases, with 13 bases lying between them. The CDR3 is made up of 16 amino acids. CDR1 SGHTA and CDR2 FQGNSA come from the germline V gene. CDR3 region: CASSLTRQGRNQPQHF. The CDR3 DNA sequence: TGTGCCAGCAGCTTAACAAGGCAGGGCCGCAATCAGCCCCAGCATTTT.

This clonotype occurred many times. This chain connects TRBV6-5 to TRBJ2-7, with 9 bases matching TRBD2. The ends lost 6 bases at V and 5 bases at J; junction bases unmatched: 11. From germline, CDR1 is MNHEY and CDR2 SVGAGI. The CDR3 is made up of 15 amino acids. CDR3 amino acids: CASRQPGLALDEQYF. The CDR3 region has the DNA TGTGCCAGCAGACAACCGGGACTAGCTCTCGACGAGCAGTACTTC.

The rearrangement links TRBV7-6 to TRBJ1-4; D gene ambiguous. Germline V gives CDR1 SGHVS, CDR2 FNYEAQ. V was trimmed by 3 bases and J by 1 base, leaving 9 bases between them. The CDR3 is 15 residues long. CDR3 nucleotides: TGTGCCAGCAGCTTCCTTGATGGAACTAATGAAAAACTGTTTTTT. This gives the protein CASSFLDGTNEKLFF.

This chain connects TRBV4-3 to TRBJ2-1; D could derive from TRBD1 or TRBD2 (6 bases each). Germline V gene data show CDR1 as LGHNA and CDR2 as YSLEER. The CDR3 consists of 15 residues. Between the trimmed V and J ends, which lost 0 bases and 2 bases, there was a span of 8 bases. This chain's CDR3 is CASSQDGGTYNEQFF. CDR3 DNA: TGCGCCAGCAGCCAAGACGGGGGCACCTACAATGAGCAGTTCTTC.

This clonotype was observed a handful of times. The chain combines TRBV27 with TRBJ1-6, with D unclear. In germline, CDR1 is MNHEY, CDR2 SMNVEV (reference sequence). This CDR3 comprises 14 residues. The V and J ends lost 3 bases and 5 bases respectively, with 8 bases between them. The CDR3 DNA reads as TGTGCCAGCAGTTTGGGTTGGAATAATTCACCCCTCCACTTT. This translates into CASSLGWNNSPLHF.

This chain joins TRBV6-2 or TRBV6-3 and TRBJ1-5, with D possibly matching TRBD1 (5 bases). Trimming cost V 6 bases and J 9 bases, with 21 bases left between them. CDR3 length: 15 residues. Germline loops: CDR1 MNHEY, CDR2 SVGEGT. The CDR3 nucleotides read TGTGCCAGCAGGAACCGGGACTCAATGGTTTCGCCCCAGCATTTT. It yields the protein CASRNRDSMVSPQHF.

This clonotype was picked up a small number of times. The chain employs TRBV12-5 and TRBJ2-1; 8 bases map to TRBD1. Germline values: CDR1 LGHNT, CDR2 FRNRAP. There are 17 residues in the CDR3. After removal of 3 bases from V and 6 bases from J, the junction contained 13 bases not matched to a gene. CDR3 DNA sequence: TGTGCTAGTGGTTTCACTCTACCAGGACAGGGTTTCAATGAGCAGTTCTTC. Amino acids: CASGFTLPGQGFNEQFF.